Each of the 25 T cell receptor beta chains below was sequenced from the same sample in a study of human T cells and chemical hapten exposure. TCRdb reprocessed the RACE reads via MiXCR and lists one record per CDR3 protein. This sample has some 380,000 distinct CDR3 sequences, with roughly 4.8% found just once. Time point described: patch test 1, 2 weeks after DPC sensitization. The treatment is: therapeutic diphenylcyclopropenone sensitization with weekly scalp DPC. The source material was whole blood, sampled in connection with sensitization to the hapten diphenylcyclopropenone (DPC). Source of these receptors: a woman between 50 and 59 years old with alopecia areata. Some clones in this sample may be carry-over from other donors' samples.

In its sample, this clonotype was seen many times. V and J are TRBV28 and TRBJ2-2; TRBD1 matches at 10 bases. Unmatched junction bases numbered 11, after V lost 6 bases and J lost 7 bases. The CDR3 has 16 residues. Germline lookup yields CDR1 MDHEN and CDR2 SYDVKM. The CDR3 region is CASRQPGQGLHGELFF. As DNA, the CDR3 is TGTGCCAGCAGGCAACCGGGACAGGGGTTACACGGGGAGCTGTTTTTT. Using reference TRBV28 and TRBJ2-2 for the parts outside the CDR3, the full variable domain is DVKVTQSSRYLVKRTGEKVFLECVQDMDHENMFWYRQDPGLGLRLIYFSYDVKMKEKGDIPEGYSVSREKKERFSLILESASTNQTSMYLCASRQPGQGLHGELFFGEGSRLTVL.

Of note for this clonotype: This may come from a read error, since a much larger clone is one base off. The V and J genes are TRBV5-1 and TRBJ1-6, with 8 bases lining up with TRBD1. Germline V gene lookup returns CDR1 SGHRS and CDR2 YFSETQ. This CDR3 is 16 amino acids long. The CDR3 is CSSSPVGGQANSPLHF. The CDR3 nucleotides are TGCTCCAGCAGCCCGGTGGGGGGACAGGCGAATTCACCCCTCCACTTT.

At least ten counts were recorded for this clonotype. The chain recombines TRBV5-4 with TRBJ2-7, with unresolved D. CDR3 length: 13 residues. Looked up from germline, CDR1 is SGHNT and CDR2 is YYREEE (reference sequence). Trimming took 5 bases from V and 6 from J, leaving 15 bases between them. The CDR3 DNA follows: TGTGCCAGCAGGGAACGGCTGGTGAGCGAGCAGTACTTC. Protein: CASRERLVSEQYF.

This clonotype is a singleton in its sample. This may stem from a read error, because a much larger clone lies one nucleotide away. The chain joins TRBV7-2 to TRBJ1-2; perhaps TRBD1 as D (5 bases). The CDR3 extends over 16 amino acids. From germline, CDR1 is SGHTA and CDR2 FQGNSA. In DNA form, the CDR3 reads TGTGACAGCAGCTTACAGGTGGGCGGGATGCGAAAAGGCTACACCTTC. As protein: CDSSLQVGGMRKGYTF. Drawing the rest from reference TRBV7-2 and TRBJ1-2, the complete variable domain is GAGVSQSPSNKVTEKGKDVELRCDPISGHTALYWYRQSLGQGLEFLIYFQGNSAPDKSGLPSDRFSAERTGGSVSTLTIQRTQQEDSAVYLCDSSLQVGGMRKGYTFGSGTRLTVV.

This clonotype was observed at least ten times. The CDR3 loop is CASSLDISEATKNIQYF. DNA for the CDR3: TGCGCCAGCAGCTTGGACATAAGTGAGGCAACCAAAAACATTCAGTACTTC. V gene TRBV5-1 combines with J gene TRBJ2-4; D uncertain. The CDR3 runs 17 residues. Germline CDR1 is SGHRS and CDR2 is YFSETQ. Trimming left V 0 bases short and J 2 bases short, with 15 bases between.

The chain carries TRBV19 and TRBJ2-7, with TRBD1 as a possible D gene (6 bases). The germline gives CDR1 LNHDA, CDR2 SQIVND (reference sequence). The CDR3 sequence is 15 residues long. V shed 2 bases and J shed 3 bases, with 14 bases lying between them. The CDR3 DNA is TGTGCCAGTAGTATACGAACAGGGTGGGACTACGAGCAGTACTTC. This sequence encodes CASSIRTGWDYEQYF.

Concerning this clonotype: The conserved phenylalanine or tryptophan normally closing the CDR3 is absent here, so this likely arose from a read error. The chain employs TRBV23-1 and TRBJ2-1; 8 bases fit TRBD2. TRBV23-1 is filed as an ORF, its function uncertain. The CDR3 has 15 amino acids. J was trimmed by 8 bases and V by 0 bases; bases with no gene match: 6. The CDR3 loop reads CASSQSERGSDEQFY. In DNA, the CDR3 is TGCGCCAGCAGTCAATCGGAGCGGGGGTCGGATGAGCAGTTCTAC.

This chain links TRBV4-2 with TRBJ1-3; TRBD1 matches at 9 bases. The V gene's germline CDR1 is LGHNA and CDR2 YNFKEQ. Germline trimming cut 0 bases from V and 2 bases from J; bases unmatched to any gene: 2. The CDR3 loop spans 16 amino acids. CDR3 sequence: CASSQEGTGTGNTIYF. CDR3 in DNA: TGTGCCAGCAGCCAAGAAGGGACAGGGACTGGAAACACCATATATTTT.

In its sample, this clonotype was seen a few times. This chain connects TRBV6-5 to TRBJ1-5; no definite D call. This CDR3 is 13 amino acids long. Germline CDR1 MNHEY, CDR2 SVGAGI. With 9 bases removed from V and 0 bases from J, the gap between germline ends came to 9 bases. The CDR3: CASRWGSNQPQHF. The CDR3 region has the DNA TGTGCCAGTCGTTGGGGTAGCAATCAGCCCCAGCATTTT.

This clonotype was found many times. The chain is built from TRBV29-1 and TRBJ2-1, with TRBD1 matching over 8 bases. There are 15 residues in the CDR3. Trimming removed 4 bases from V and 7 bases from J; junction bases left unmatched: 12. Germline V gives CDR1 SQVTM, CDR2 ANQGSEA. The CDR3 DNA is TGCAGCGTTGGACGGGCTCAGGGGGCGGGGAATGAGCAGTTCTTC. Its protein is CSVGRAQGAGNEQFF.

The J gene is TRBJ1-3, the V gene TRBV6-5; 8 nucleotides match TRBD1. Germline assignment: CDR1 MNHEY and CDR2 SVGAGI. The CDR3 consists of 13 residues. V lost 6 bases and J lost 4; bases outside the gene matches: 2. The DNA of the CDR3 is TGTGCCAGCAGCAGGGGGCGGGGAAACACCATATATTTT. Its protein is CASSRGRGNTIYF.

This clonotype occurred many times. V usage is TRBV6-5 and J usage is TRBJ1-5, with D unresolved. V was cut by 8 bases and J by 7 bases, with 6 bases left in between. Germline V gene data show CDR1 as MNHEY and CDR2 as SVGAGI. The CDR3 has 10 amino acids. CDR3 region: CASGRQPQHF. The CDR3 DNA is TGTGCCAGCGGGCGCCAGCCCCAGCATTTT.

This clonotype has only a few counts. The CDR3 region has the DNA TGTGCCAGCAGCTTAGTCATCGGGGCGCCTGAAGCTTTCTTT. This sequence encodes CASSLVIGAPEAFF. This chain joins TRBV11-2 and TRBJ1-1, with a weak D call TRBD1 (5 bases). The V end lost 1 base, the J end lost 6 bases, and 12 bases lay between the germline ends. The CDR3 has 14 residues. Germline V gene data show CDR1 as SGHAT and CDR2 as FQNNGV.

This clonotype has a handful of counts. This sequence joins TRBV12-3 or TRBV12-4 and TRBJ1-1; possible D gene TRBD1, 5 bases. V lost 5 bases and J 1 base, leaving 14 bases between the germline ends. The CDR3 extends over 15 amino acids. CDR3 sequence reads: CASSLTVMRNTEAFF. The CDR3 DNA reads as TGTGCCAGCAGTCTGACAGTGATGAGGAACACTGAAGCTTTCTTT.

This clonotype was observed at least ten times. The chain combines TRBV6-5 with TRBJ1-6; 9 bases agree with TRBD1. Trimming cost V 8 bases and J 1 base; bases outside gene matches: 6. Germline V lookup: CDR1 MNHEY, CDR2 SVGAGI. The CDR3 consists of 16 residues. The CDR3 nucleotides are TGTGCCAGCCGTCGCGGGACAGGGTCCTATAATTCACCCCTCCACTTT. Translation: CASRRGTGSYNSPLHF.

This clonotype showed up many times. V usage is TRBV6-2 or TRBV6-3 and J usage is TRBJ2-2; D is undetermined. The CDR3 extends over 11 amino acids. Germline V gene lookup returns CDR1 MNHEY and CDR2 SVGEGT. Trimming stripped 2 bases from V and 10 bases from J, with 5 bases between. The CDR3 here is CASSYTQELFF. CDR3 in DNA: TGTGCCAGCAGTTACACTCAGGAGCTGTTTTTT.

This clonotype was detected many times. CDR3 bases: TGTGCCAGCAGTTACTCGACAGGGCGAGCCTACGAGCAGTACTTC. This encodes CASSYSTGRAYEQYF. The chain is built from TRBV6-5 and TRBJ2-7, with 7 bases lining up with TRBD1. Trimming removed 0 bases from V and 2 bases from J; junction bases left unmatched: 4. Germline V CDR1 and CDR2: MNHEY, SVGAGI. The CDR3 length is 15 residues.

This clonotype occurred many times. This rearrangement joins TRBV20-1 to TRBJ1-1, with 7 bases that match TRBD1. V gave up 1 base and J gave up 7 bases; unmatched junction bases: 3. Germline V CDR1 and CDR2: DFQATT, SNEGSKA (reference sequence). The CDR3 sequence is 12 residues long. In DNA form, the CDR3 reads TGCAGTGCTAGAGGTCAGGGGGATGAAGCTTTCTTT. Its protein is CSARGQGDEAFF.

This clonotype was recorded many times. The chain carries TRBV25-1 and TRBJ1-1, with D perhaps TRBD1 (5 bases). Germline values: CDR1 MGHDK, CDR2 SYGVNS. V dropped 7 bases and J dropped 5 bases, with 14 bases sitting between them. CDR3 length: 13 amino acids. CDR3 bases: TGTGCCAGCATTAGGGGAAACCCGACTGAAGCTTTCTTT. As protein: CASIRGNPTEAFF.

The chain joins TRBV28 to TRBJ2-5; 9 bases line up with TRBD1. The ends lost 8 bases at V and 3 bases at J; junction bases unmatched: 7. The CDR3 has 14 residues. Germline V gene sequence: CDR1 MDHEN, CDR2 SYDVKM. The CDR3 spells CASSVRTGEETQYF. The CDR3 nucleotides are TGTGCCAGCTCCGTGCGGACAGGGGAAGAGACCCAGTACTTC.

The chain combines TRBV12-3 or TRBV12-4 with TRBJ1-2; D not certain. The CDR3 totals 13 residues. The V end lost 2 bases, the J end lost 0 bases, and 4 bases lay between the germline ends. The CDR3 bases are TGTGCCAGCAGTTTATACTCTAACTATGGCTACACCTTC. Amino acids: CASSLYSNYGYTF.

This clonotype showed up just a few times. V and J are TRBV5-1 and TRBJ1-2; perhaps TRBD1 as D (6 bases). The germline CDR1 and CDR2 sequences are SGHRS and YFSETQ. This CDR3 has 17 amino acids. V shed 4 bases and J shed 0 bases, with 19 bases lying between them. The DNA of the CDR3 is TGCGCCAGCAGCGCTTTGACTTCAGGGGCTCCTAACTATGGCTACACCTTC. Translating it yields CASSALTSGAPNYGYTF.

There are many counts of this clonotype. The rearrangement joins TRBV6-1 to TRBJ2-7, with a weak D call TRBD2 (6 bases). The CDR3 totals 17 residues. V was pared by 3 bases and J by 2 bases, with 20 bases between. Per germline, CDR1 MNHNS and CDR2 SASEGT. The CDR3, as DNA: TGTGCCAGCAGTGACCAACGGCGGGGTTCCTTCACCTACGAGCAGTACTTC. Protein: CASSDQRRGSFTYEQYF.

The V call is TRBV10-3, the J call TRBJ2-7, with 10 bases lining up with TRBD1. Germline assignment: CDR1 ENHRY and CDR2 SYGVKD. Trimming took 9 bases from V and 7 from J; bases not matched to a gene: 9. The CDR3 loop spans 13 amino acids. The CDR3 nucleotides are TGTGCCATGGGACAGGGGCAGGTTGTAGAGCAGTACTTC. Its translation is CAMGQGQVVEQYF.

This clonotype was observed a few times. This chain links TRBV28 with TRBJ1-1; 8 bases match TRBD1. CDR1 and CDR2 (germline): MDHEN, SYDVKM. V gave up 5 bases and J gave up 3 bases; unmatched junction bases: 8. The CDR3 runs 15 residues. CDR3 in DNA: TGTGCCAGCAGTACCACAGGGGGACTTTACACTGAAGCTTTCTTT. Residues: CASSTTGGLYTEAFF.